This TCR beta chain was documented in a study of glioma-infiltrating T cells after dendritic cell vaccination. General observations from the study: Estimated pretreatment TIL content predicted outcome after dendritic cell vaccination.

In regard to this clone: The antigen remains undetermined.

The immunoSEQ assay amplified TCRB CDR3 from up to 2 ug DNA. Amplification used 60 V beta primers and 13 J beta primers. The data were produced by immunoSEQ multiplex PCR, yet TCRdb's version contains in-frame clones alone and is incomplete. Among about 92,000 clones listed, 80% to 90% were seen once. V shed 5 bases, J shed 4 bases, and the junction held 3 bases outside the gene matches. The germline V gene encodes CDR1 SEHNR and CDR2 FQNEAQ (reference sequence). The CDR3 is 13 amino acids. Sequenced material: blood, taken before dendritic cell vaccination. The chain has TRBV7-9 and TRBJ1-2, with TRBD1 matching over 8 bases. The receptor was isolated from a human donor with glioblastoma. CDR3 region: CASSEGQVYGYTF. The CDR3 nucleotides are TGTGCCAGCAGCGAGGGACAGGTCTATGGCTACACCTTC. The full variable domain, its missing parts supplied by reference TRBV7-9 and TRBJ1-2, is DTGVSQNPRHKITKRGQNVTFRCDPISEHNRLYWYRQTLGQGPEFLTYFQNEAQLEKSRLLSDRFSAERPKGSFSTLEIQRTEQGDSAMYLCASSEGQVYGYTFGSGTRLTVV.